This passage covers 31 T cell receptor beta chains from one sample sequenced in a study of blood T cell repertoires in COVID-19. TCRdb keeps only in-frame clones here, not all; method: immunoSEQ multiplex PCR. This table has about 130,000 clones, less than 90% appearing once. Sequenced: peripheral blood. These receptor sequences come from a man older than 75 with active or convalescent COVID-19.

The rearrangement links TRBV30 to TRBJ2-7, with D perhaps matching TRBD2 (7 bases). The germline V gene encodes CDR1 GTSNPN and CDR2 SVGIG (reference sequence). This CDR3 has 14 amino acids. With 2 bases removed from V and 0 bases from J, the gap between germline ends came to 11 bases. CDR3 nucleotide sequence: TGTGCCTGGAGTAAGGGGGGGACCTCCTACGAGCAGTACTTC. It specifies CAWSKGGTSYEQYF.

The chain is built from TRBV10-3 and TRBJ1-2, with 7 bases identical to TRBD1. CDR1 ENHRY and CDR2 SYGVKD come from the germline V gene. With 7 bases clipped from V and 4 bases from J, the junction kept 3 bases outside the gene matches. The CDR3 is made up of 12 amino acids. The CDR3 sequence is CAITRDSYGYTF. The CDR3 DNA reads as TGTGCCATCACGCGGGACAGCTATGGCTACACCTTC.

V is TRBV6-5 and J is TRBJ2-1; TRBD2 aligns across 7 bases. Germline CDR1 reads MNHEY; CDR2 reads SVGAGI. V trimming: 8 bases; J trimming: 4 bases; junction bases outside the gene matches: 8. This CDR3 is 14 amino acids long. CDR3 residues: CASHGTTGYNEQFF. CDR3 bases: TGTGCCAGCCATGGGACTACTGGTTACAATGAGCAGTTCTTC.

V and J are TRBV11-2 and TRBJ1-5, with 8 bases matching TRBD1. The germline CDR1 and CDR2 sequences are SGHAT and FQNNGV. Trimming removed 8 bases from V and 9 bases from J; junction bases left unmatched: 12. CDR3 size: 14 residues. CDR3 in DNA: TGTGCCAGCTCTCTGCCCGACAGGGGAGGGCCCCAGCATTTT. Its protein is CASSLPDRGGPQHF. The complete variable domain, with remaining parts taken from reference TRBV11-2 and TRBJ1-5, reads EAGVAQSPRYKIIEKRQSVAFWCNPISGHATLYWYQQILGQGPKLLIQFQNNGVVDDSQLPKDRFSAERLKGVDSTLKIQPAKLEDSAVYLCASSLPDRGGPQHFGDGTRLSIL.

This chain links TRBV19 with TRBJ2-3, with TRBD2 matching 13 bases. J gave up 7 bases and V 7 bases, and 14 bases lay outside the gene matches. CDR3 length: 17 residues. CDR1 and CDR2 from the germline V gene are LNHDA and SQIVND (reference sequence). The CDR3 DNA sequence: TGTGCCAGTAACCCAGGGTTCGGGACTAGCGGGGACTATACGCAGTATTTT. It translates to CASNPGFGTSGDYTQYF. Based on the CDR3 plus reference TRBV19 and TRBJ2-3, the full variable domain is DGGITQSPKYLFRKEGQNVTLSCEQNLNHDAMYWYRQDPGQGLRLIYYSQIVNDFQKGDIAEGYSVSREKKESFPLTVTSAQKNPTAFYLCASNPGFGTSGDYTQYFGPGTRLTVL.

The chain is built from TRBV5-1 and TRBJ1-3, with 11 bases that match TRBD1. From germline, CDR1 is SGHRS and CDR2 YFSETQ. The CDR3 length is 19 residues. With 2 bases clipped from V and 0 bases from J, the junction kept 10 bases outside the gene matches. Written as DNA, the CDR3 is TGCGCCAGCAGCTTCGGACCGGGACAGGGGGGATACTCTGGAAACACCATATATTTT. Translation gives CASSFGPGQGGYSGNTIYF.

The V gene is TRBV10-3, the J gene TRBJ2-3; 9 bases align to TRBD2. The CDR3 runs to 16 residues. The V and J ends lost 4 bases and 2 bases, in that order; junction bases with no gene match: 7. Germline-derived CDR1 and CDR2 are ENHRY and SYGVKD. The CDR3 spells CAISGDAGGPTDTQYF. The CDR3 nucleotides read TGTGCCATCAGTGGGGACGCGGGGGGGCCCACAGATACGCAGTATTTT.

This clone is categorized as medium-sized (0.01 to 0.1%). The chain recombines TRBV7-3 with TRBJ2-2, with TRBD2 identical over 8 bases. Germline assignment: CDR1 SGHTA and CDR2 FQGTGA. V was pared by 0 bases and J by 5 bases, with 8 bases of the junction left unmatched. CDR3 size: 17 residues. The CDR3 spells CASSLTGSGRRTGELFF. The CDR3 DNA sequence: TGTGCCAGCAGCTTAACCGGGAGCGGGAGACGAACCGGGGAGCTGTTTTTT.

The chain is built from TRBV12-3 or TRBV12-4 and TRBJ2-2; no definite D call. V lost 3 bases, J lost 6 bases, and 8 bases lay in between. CDR3 length equals 13 residues. The CDR3 here is CASSLRTAGELFF. The CDR3 bases are TGTGCCAGCAGTTTGAGAACCGCCGGGGAGCTGTTTTTT.

The J gene is TRBJ2-2, the V gene TRBV7-3; D unclear. The CDR3 spans 14 residues. Between the trimmed V and J ends, which lost 0 bases and 3 bases, there was a span of 5 bases. Germline V gene lookup returns CDR1 SGHTA and CDR2 FQGTGA. CDR3 nucleotides: TGTGCCAGCAGCTTAACCCCTTACACCGGGGAGCTGTTTTTT. It translates to CASSLTPYTGELFF.

V is TRBV7-6 and J is TRBJ2-3; D is perhaps TRBD2 (6 bases). This CDR3 has 16 amino acids. Trimming pared 5 bases from V and 6 bases from J, leaving 21 bases between. Germline CDR1 is SGHVS and CDR2 is FNYEAQ. CDR3 amino acids: CASSGAGTSPRDTQYF. CDR3 DNA sequence: TGTGCCAGCAGCGGAGCTGGGACTTCACCCAGGGATACGCAGTATTTT.

This chain uses TRBV6-5 with TRBJ2-7, with TRBD1 identical over 9 bases. Losses at the gene ends were 5 bases for V and 1 base for J; bases not matched to a gene: 6. This CDR3 spans 15 amino acids. Germline V gene sequence: CDR1 MNHEY, CDR2 SVGAGI. This CDR3 reads CASSHPGTGSYEQYF. The CDR3 DNA reads as TGTGCCAGCAGTCATCCAGGGACAGGGTCCTACGAGCAGTACTTC.

The J gene is TRBJ2-1, the V gene TRBV7-6; D is perhaps TRBD1 (5 bases). V lost 1 base and J lost 0, with 10 bases in between. Germline V gives CDR1 SGHVS, CDR2 FNYEAQ. This CDR3 comprises 16 residues. The CDR3 region is CASSLGQQSSYNEQFF. CDR3 nucleotide sequence: TGTGCCAGCAGCTTAGGACAGCAAAGCTCCTACAATGAGCAGTTCTTC.

The rearrangement joins TRBV7-2 to TRBJ1-2; TRBD1 aligns across 9 bases. The CDR3 runs 14 residues. The V gene's germline CDR1 is SGHTA and CDR2 FQGNSA. V dropped 5 bases and J dropped 5; count of bases not matched to a gene: 6. Here the CDR3 DNA reads TGTGCCAGCAGCCCTCCGGGACAGGGTTATGGCTACACCTTC. It translates to CASSPPGQGYGYTF.

The genes are TRBV7-3 and TRBJ1-1, with D perhaps TRBD1 (5 bases). This CDR3 comprises 15 residues. Looked up from germline, CDR1 is SGHTA and CDR2 is FQGTGA. Trimming took 5 bases from V and 6 from J, leaving 19 bases between them. The CDR3 protein is CASSPSGGSWAEAFF. DNA of the CDR3: TGTGCCAGCAGCCCCTCCGGGGGAAGCTGGGCTGAAGCTTTCTTT.

This clone came up once. The chain uses TRBV28 and TRBJ1-2; D gene uncertain. The CDR3 covers 12 residues. V was cut by 5 bases and J by 4 bases, with 8 bases left in between. From germline, CDR1 is MDHEN and CDR2 SYDVKM. The CDR3 reads CASSNAPYGYTF. Here the CDR3 DNA reads TGTGCCAGCAGTAACGCGCCCTATGGCTACACCTTC.

This clone was detected ten times or more. This chain joins TRBV3-1 (or the pseudogene TRBV3-2) and TRBJ1-2; TRBD1 agrees at 10 bases. The junction had 0 bases not matched to a gene; V was cut back by 1 base and J by 4 bases. Germline V gene lookup returns CDR1 LGHDT and CDR2 YNNKEL (reference sequence). The CDR3 runs to 14 residues. This CDR3 reads CASSQGTGGYGYTF. CDR3 sequence (DNA): TGTGCCAGCAGCCAAGGGACAGGGGGCTATGGCTACACCTTC.

This chain connects TRBV18 to TRBJ2-7, with TRBD1 matching 11 bases. The germline V gene has CDR1 KGHSH and CDR2 LQKENI. The J segment lost 4 bases and the V segment lost 4 bases, leaving 3 bases of the junction unmatched. The CDR3 length is 14 residues. Written as DNA, the CDR3 is TGTGCCAGCTCACGGACAGGGGGCGCGTACGAGCAGTACTTC. It specifies CASSRTGGAYEQYF.

The J gene is TRBJ1-1, the V gene TRBV29-1, with D maybe TRBD1 (5 bases). In germline, CDR1 is SQVTM, CDR2 ANQGSEA. This CDR3 spans 12 amino acids. V was shortened by 8 bases and J by 5 bases, with 15 bases between the two germline ends. The CDR3 here is CSLTQRGTEAFF. The CDR3 DNA follows: TGCAGCCTCACCCAAAGGGGAACTGAAGCTTTCTTT.

This chain uses TRBV10-3 with TRBJ2-5; D perhaps matches TRBD1 (7 bases). Per the germline V gene, CDR1 is ENHRY and CDR2 is SYGVKD. V lost 4 bases to trimming and J lost 0 bases, with 12 bases between them. This CDR3 comprises 15 residues. CDR3 residues: CAISVGRGDQETQYF. The CDR3 nucleotides are TGTGCCATCAGTGTGGGCAGGGGGGACCAAGAGACCCAGTACTTC.

This sequence joins TRBV6-5 and TRBJ1-5; no reliable D call. The CDR3 sequence is 14 residues long. Germline values: CDR1 MNHEY, CDR2 SVGAGI. Trimming cost V 6 bases and J 3 bases, with 12 bases left between them. In nucleotides, the CDR3 is TGTGCCAGCAGGGGTCAGGTGGACAATCAGCCCCAGCATTTT. Translated: CASRGQVDNQPQHF.

V usage is TRBV21-1 and J usage is TRBJ2-6; TRBD1, the table's D call, was not compared with the DNA. TRBV21-1 counts as a pseudogene. This CDR3 contains 16 residues. The CDR3: CAGGTGRGAGANVLTF. The CDR3 DNA sequence: TGTGCCGGAGGGACAGGGAGAGGGGCTGGGGCCAACGTCCTGACTTTC.

This chain uses TRBV7-9 with TRBJ2-5, with D possibly TRBD1 on 6 matching bases. The CDR3 extends over 15 amino acids. From germline, CDR1 is SEHNR and CDR2 FQNEAQ (reference sequence). V lost 4 bases and J 5 bases, leaving 17 bases between the germline ends. The CDR3: CASSSRMWGHETQYF. CDR3 nucleotide sequence: TGTGCCAGCAGCTCTAGGATGTGGGGGCATGAGACCCAGTACTTC.

The rearrangement uses TRBV5-1 and TRBJ1-3; 7 nucleotides match TRBD1. There are 19 residues in the CDR3. Germline V lookup: CDR1 SGHRS, CDR2 YFSETQ. After removal of 0 bases from V and 1 base from J, the junction contained 13 bases not matched to a gene. This chain's CDR3 is CASSLDPGTASVSGNTIYF. The CDR3 nucleotides read TGCGCCAGCAGCTTGGATCCTGGGACAGCATCGGTTTCTGGAAACACCATATATTTT.

This sequence joins TRBV7-2 and TRBJ1-5; TRBD1 matches 7 bases. CDR1 and CDR2 (germline): SGHTA, FQGNSA. V gave up 3 bases and J gave up 6 bases; unmatched junction bases: 8. The CDR3 spans 15 residues. This CDR3 reads CASSLERGLLQPQHF. CDR3 bases: TGTGCCAGCAGCTTGGAAAGGGGGCTTCTTCAGCCCCAGCATTTT.

The gene calls are TRBV6-1 and TRBJ2-7, with TRBD1 matching over 7 bases. Trimming cost V 2 bases and J 2 bases; bases outside gene matches: 6. This CDR3 has 15 residues. The germline CDR1 and CDR2 sequences are MNHNS and SASEGT. The CDR3 region has the DNA TGTGCCAGCAGTGAAACAATTGGGACAGCCTACGAGCAGTACTTC. It codes for CASSETIGTAYEQYF.

V and J are TRBV18 and TRBJ2-7, with 9 positions matching TRBD2. The CDR3 runs to 14 residues. After removal of 6 bases from V and 4 bases from J, the junction contained 7 bases not matched to a gene. The V gene's germline CDR1 is KGHSH and CDR2 LQKENI. The CDR3 DNA is TGTGCCAGCTCCCCTCAGCGGGAGGTTTACGAGCAGTACTTC. Translating it yields CASSPQREVYEQYF.

V and J are TRBV5-1 and TRBJ1-4; D is perhaps TRBD1 (5 bases). The CDR3 runs 15 residues. Germline V gives CDR1 SGHRS, CDR2 YFSETQ. V shed 1 base and J shed 1 base, with 8 bases lying between them. CDR3 sequence reads: CASSLRQGTNEKLFF. Written as DNA, the CDR3 is TGCGCCAGCAGCTTGAGGCAGGGAACTAATGAAAAACTGTTTTTT.

V is TRBV5-1 and J is TRBJ2-1; TRBD1 is a possible D gene (5 bases). Trimming stripped 0 bases from V and 2 bases from J, with 6 bases between. The CDR3 length is 14 residues. Per germline, CDR1 SGHRS and CDR2 YFSETQ. The CDR3 loop is CASSLATAYNEQFF. CDR3 nucleotide sequence: TGCGCCAGCAGCTTGGCGACAGCCTACAATGAGCAGTTCTTC.

The chain has TRBV6-5 and TRBJ1-5; D ambiguous. Germline CDR1 and CDR2: MNHEY and SVGAGI. The CDR3 is 13 residues long. Trimming shortened V by 2 bases and J by 3 bases, and 5 bases separated the two germline ends. This CDR3 is CASSYRFNQPQHF. The CDR3 DNA reads as TGTGCCAGCAGTTACCGTTTCAATCAGCCCCAGCATTTT.

At least ten counts were recorded for this clone. The chain employs TRBV7-9 and TRBJ2-7; D is perhaps TRBD2 (5 bases). V was clipped by 1 base and J by 6 bases, with 16 bases between them. CDR1 SEHNR and CDR2 FQNEAQ come from the germline V gene (reference sequence). CDR3 length equals 15 residues. CDR3 in amino acids: CASSLGSFGVGEQYF. The CDR3 bases are TGTGCCAGCAGCTTAGGATCATTCGGGGTGGGCGAGCAGTACTTC.